This T cell receptor beta chain was recovered during a study of CD4 T cells in relation to SARS-CoV-2 and coronaviruses (dated by TCRdb to about 2021). Turning to the overall study: In the ViraFEST assay, PBMCs were grown with antigen for approximately ten days, and TCR beta CDR3s were then sequenced to identify antigen-specific clonal expansions. The Adaptive Biotechnologies TCR-sequencing kit was used to sequence samples from a few pre-COVID donors and the naive versus memory experiments, whereas other data were Illumina-based. Expansion assays from other donors in the study were sequenced with a different, Illumina-based TCR-beta assay. At the level of individual TCR clonotypes, the study measured memory CD4+ T cell crossreactivity between SARS-CoV-2 spike protein and common cold coronavirus spike proteins. Using patient-derived lymphoblastoid cell lines, the shared crossreactive spike epitopes were mapped to their HLA restriction. The negative reference condition was either a culture with an HIV-1 Nef peptide pool or a culture with no peptide. What the authors observed across the whole study: In approximately 60% of donors, memory CD4+ clonotypes turned up that crossrecognized SARS-CoV-2 and at least one common cold coronavirus spike. Significantly weaker SARS-CoV-2-driven expansion was shown by crossreactive clones than by monoreactive clones, consistent with antigenic imprinting. Pre-pandemic and post-infection samples were not both contributed by any donor, so tracing of the source of pre-existing responses was limited. Because the crossreactivity analysis focused on spike protein, crossreactivity against other viral proteins was not assessed. The study was limited by small numbers of patients and tested TCRs.

This clone was seen more than once but under ten times. No cognate antigen has been identified for it. Base qualities are not provided; no much larger clone lies one nucleotide away. CD4+ T cells from unexposed donors were collected before the COVID-19 pandemic (2011-2018). After more than nine days of culture, CD4+ T cells were isolated with the EasySep CD4+ T cell isolation kit. As cell numbers permitted, CD4+ T cells from unexposed donors were tested for reactivity to SARS-CoV-2 S and N and to four common cold coronavirus spike pools. Each well received about 2 million PBMCs, cultured in IMDM supplemented with around 4.7% human AB serum and around 9 IU/ml IL-2. Half of the culture medium was replaced with fresh IL-2-containing medium on days 3 and 7. In general, every peptide culture condition was set up in three replicate wells. Leukapheresis product for the unexposed donors was purchased commercially. PBMCs were isolated from leukapheresis product or whole blood by Ficoll-Paque PLUS gradient centrifugation. PBMCs were either used fresh in the expansion assay or cryopreserved at -140 degrees C. The QIAamp Micro DNA Kit was used to extract genomic DNA from the CD4+ T cells.

Library preparation used the immunoSEQ multiplex PCR assay. Per the source publication's procedure: During preprocessing, nonproductive sequences were removed, along with CDR3s that did not begin with C, did not end with F or W, or were shorter than 7 amino acids. Antigen-specific clonotypes were called with the MANAFEST web app, based on expansion relative to reference and other culture wells. A clone was considered positive if significant expansion relative to the reference culture was observed in 2 of 3 replicate wells at an FDR below 0.05. To be called positive, a clone also had to show significant expansion compared with every other tandem well and an odds ratio greater than 5. After three terminal residues were trimmed from each end, CDR3 homology was quantified as pairwise Levenshtein distance using the stringdist R package. Held by TCRdb, this immuneACCESS table contains in-frame sequences only and omits some clones. Under half of the omission traces to an unresolved V gene where checked; the cause of the rest is unknown. The DNA was the basis for D and trimming; V, J and clone size are from that table. The sample data list approximately 14,000 clones, and approximately 78% of these were observed just once. More than 15% of the sample is in the top ten clones.

The sequencing sample was made of CD4+ T cells from PBMCs, cultured in vitro. This TCR came from a human donor in good health.

The DNA sequence is given as TGTGCCAGCTCAACGACTAGCGGGGAGATAAATGAGCAGTTCTTC. It translates to CASSTTSGEINEQFF. This chain joins TRBV6-4 to TRBJ2-1, with TRBD2 matching 11 junction bases. At the junction V is shortened by 8 bases and J by 7 bases; bases outside the gene matches: 10. The CDR3 contains 15 residues, cysteine and phenylalanine counted. Of the read, only the CDR3 DNA is kept; its 45 bases are in frame from base 1. CDR1 and CDR2 were assigned from the germline V gene as MRHNA and SNTAGT.